These T cell receptor beta chains were read from a single sample in a study of cytomegalovirus exposure and HLA in healthy donors. The protocol was immunoSEQ multiplex PCR, while the TCRdb copy is restricted to in-frame clones and leaves out a portion. The data hold 200,000 or so clones, with roughly 88% observed a single time. Sequencing was performed on PBMCs. Receptor source: a woman aged 18-29 years in good health and CMV-seronegative. Both conserved end residues are part of each CDR3. Fields, in order: D gene, V gene, clone size, J gene, CDR3 protein, CDR3 DNA. A D gene is named only where the DNA matches it firmly. Rows give clone size only sometimes, using once, few, many, or a class for an expanded clone.

d_gene: NA; v_gene: TRBV10-3; abundance: NA; j_gene: TRBJ2-1; CDR3aa: CAISVGGTTNEQFF; CDR3nt: TGTGCCATCAGTGTAGGCGGGACGACCAATGAGCAGTTCTTC
d_gene: TRBD2; v_gene: TRBV27; abundance: NA; j_gene: TRBJ2-5; CDR3aa: CASSLGLAGGPPQYF; CDR3nt: TGTGCCAGCAGTTTGGGACTAGCGGGAGGCCCTCCCCAGTACTTC
d_gene: TRBD2; v_gene: TRBV5-1; abundance: NA; j_gene: TRBJ2-1; CDR3aa: CASSLDGTSGSKDNEQFF; CDR3nt: TGCGCCAGCAGCTTGGACGGGACTAGCGGGAGTAAGGACAATGAGCAGTTCTTC
d_gene: NA; v_gene: TRBV11-2; abundance: NA; j_gene: TRBJ2-2; CDR3aa: CASSFAGQMNTGELFF; CDR3nt: TGTGCCAGCAGCTTCGCGGGACAGATGAACACCGGGGAGCTGTTTTTT
d_gene: TRBD2; v_gene: TRBV4-2; abundance: NA; j_gene: TRBJ2-7; CDR3aa: CASSLQAGPFYEQYF; CDR3nt: TGTGCCAGCAGCCTCCAAGCGGGACCTTTCTACGAGCAGTACTTC
d_gene: TRBD2; v_gene: TRBV28; abundance: many; j_gene: TRBJ2-2; CDR3aa: CASSLGLAGGRSYTGELFF; CDR3nt: TGTGCCAGCAGCCTCGGACTAGCGGGAGGCCGCTCGTACACCGGGGAGCTGTTTTTT
d_gene: NA; v_gene: TRBV6-4; abundance: NA; j_gene: TRBJ2-1; CDR3aa: CASSDGGLGHNEQFF; CDR3nt: TGTGCCAGCAGTGATGGGGGCCTCGGACACAATGAGCAGTTCTTC
d_gene: TRBD2; v_gene: TRBV7-6; abundance: NA; j_gene: TRBJ2-2; CDR3aa: CASSLTRSGQSQREGTGELFF; CDR3nt: TGTGCCAGCAGCTTAACCCGCTCGGGCCAGTCTCAGCGGGAGGGCACCGGGGAGCTGTTTTTT
d_gene: NA; v_gene: TRBV5-1; abundance: NA; j_gene: TRBJ2-3; CDR3aa: CASSDTKPDTQYF; CDR3nt: TGCGCCAGCAGCGACACAAAGCCAGATACGCAGTATTTT
d_gene: NA; v_gene: TRBV5-6; abundance: NA; j_gene: TRBJ1-1; CDR3aa: CASHPVGGENTEAFF; CDR3nt: TGTGCCAGCCATCCCGTAGGGGGAGAAAACACTGAAGCTTTCTTT
d_gene: TRBD1; v_gene: TRBV4-1; abundance: NA; j_gene: TRBJ2-4; CDR3aa: CASSQTGAKNIQYF; CDR3nt: TGCGCCAGCAGCCAGACAGGGGCCAAAAACATTCAGTACTTC
d_gene: NA; v_gene: TRBV6-4; abundance: NA; j_gene: TRBJ2-3; CDR3aa: CASSDYTQDSRTDTQYF; CDR3nt: TGTGCCAGCAGTGACTACACGCAGGACAGCCGCACAGATACGCAGTATTTT
d_gene: TRBD1; v_gene: TRBV25-1; abundance: NA; j_gene: TRBJ2-7; CDR3aa: CASISAGGFEQYF; CDR3nt: TGTGCCAGCATTTCGGCAGGGGGCTTCGAGCAGTACTTC
d_gene: TRBD2; v_gene: TRBV7-6; abundance: NA; j_gene: TRBJ2-1; CDR3aa: CASSGSGTSRANEQFF; CDR3nt: TGTGCCAGCAGCGGGTCCGGGACTAGCAGGGCGAATGAGCAGTTCTTC
d_gene: TRBD2; v_gene: TRBV2; abundance: once; j_gene: TRBJ2-2; CDR3aa: CAGSPVGTTNTGELFF; CDR3nt: TGTGCCGGCTCCCCCGTCGGGACTACTAACACCGGGGAGCTGTTTTTT
d_gene: TRBD1; v_gene: TRBV2; abundance: NA; j_gene: TRBJ1-2; CDR3aa: CASRRVQGSDGYTF; CDR3nt: TGTGCCAGCCGAAGAGTACAGGGGTCTGACGGCTACACCTTC
d_gene: NA; v_gene: TRBV27; abundance: NA; j_gene: TRBJ2-3; CDR3aa: CASSASSGVFGVSTDTQYF; CDR3nt: TGTGCCAGCAGTGCCTCCTCGGGGGTTTTTGGAGTGAGCACAGATACGCAGTATTTT
d_gene: NA; v_gene: TRBV10-3; abundance: NA; j_gene: TRBJ1-2; CDR3aa: CAISESNRDYGYTF; CDR3nt: TGTGCCATCAGTGAGTCGAACAGGGACTATGGCTACACCTTC
d_gene: NA; v_gene: TRBV2; abundance: NA; j_gene: TRBJ2-3; CDR3aa: CASSSVSPTDTQYF; CDR3nt: TGTGCCAGCAGTTCCGTTTCCCCCACAGATACGCAGTATTTT
d_gene: NA; v_gene: TRBV28; abundance: NA; j_gene: TRBJ1-2; CDR3aa: CASSLYPGDNYGYTF; CDR3nt: TGTGCCAGCAGTTTATATCCAGGCGACAACTATGGCTACACCTTC
d_gene: TRBD2; v_gene: TRBV30; abundance: NA; j_gene: TRBJ2-7; CDR3aa: CAWSVAGEGYEQYF; CDR3nt: TGTGCCTGGAGTGTGGCGGGGGAGGGTTACGAGCAGTACTTC
d_gene: TRBD1; v_gene: TRBV27; abundance: NA; j_gene: TRBJ1-2; CDR3aa: CASMDRTGGPYGYTF; CDR3nt: TGTGCCAGCATGGACAGGACAGGGGGCCCCTATGGCTACACCTTC
d_gene: NA; v_gene: TRBV4-1; abundance: NA; j_gene: TRBJ2-3; CDR3aa: CASSPRRSPSTDTQYF; CDR3nt: TGCGCCAGCAGCCCGCGTAGATCTCCGAGCACAGATACGCAGTATTTT
d_gene: NA; v_gene: TRBV11-2; abundance: once; j_gene: TRBJ2-5; CDR3aa: CASSLSSGGGETQYF; CDR3nt: TGTGCCAGCAGCTTATCTAGCGGAGGGGGAGAGACCCAGTACTTC
d_gene: NA; v_gene: TRBV29-1; abundance: NA; j_gene: TRBJ2-7; CDR3aa: CSVVGRGVYEQYF; CDR3nt: TGCAGCGTTGTAGGCAGGGGGGTCTACGAGCAGTACTTC
d_gene: TRBD2; v_gene: TRBV7-2; abundance: NA; j_gene: TRBJ2-1; CDR3aa: CASSLGLAGVNEQFF; CDR3nt: TGTGCCAGCAGCTTGGGACTAGCGGGAGTAAATGAGCAGTTCTTC
d_gene: NA; v_gene: TRBV7-2; abundance: NA; j_gene: TRBJ2-1; CDR3aa: CASSLALHEQFF; CDR3nt: TGTGCCAGCAGCTTAGCGCTACATGAGCAGTTCTTC
d_gene: NA; v_gene: TRBV19; abundance: few; j_gene: TRBJ1-2; CDR3aa: CASSIIREDYGYTF; CDR3nt: TGTGCCAGTAGTATTATACGAGAGGACTATGGCTACACCTTC
d_gene: TRBD1; v_gene: TRBV5-8; abundance: NA; j_gene: TRBJ1-2; CDR3aa: CASSLSFNGQGRGYTF; CDR3nt: TGTGCCAGCAGCTTGAGCTTTAACGGACAGGGTCGAGGCTACACCTTC
d_gene: NA; v_gene: TRBV9; abundance: NA; j_gene: TRBJ2-3; CDR3aa: CASSVAGVVIDTQYF; CDR3nt: TGTGCCAGCAGCGTAGCGGGAGTTGTGATAGATACGCAGTATTTT
d_gene: NA; v_gene: TRBV5-1; abundance: NA; j_gene: TRBJ1-1; CDR3aa: CASSLEGGAEAFF; CDR3nt: TGCGCCAGCAGCTTGGAAGGCGGCGCTGAAGCTTTCTTT
d_gene: TRBD2; v_gene: TRBV4-1; abundance: NA; j_gene: TRBJ2-7; CDR3aa: CASSQEIAGASYEQYF; CDR3nt: TGCGCCAGCAGCCAAGAGATAGCGGGAGCTTCCTACGAGCAGTACTTC
d_gene: TRBD1; v_gene: TRBV27; abundance: NA; j_gene: TRBJ1-2; CDR3aa: CASSRTGGNYGYTF; CDR3nt: TGTGCCAGCAGCCGGACAGGGGGCAACTATGGCTACACCTTC
d_gene: NA; v_gene: TRBV11-3; abundance: NA; j_gene: TRBJ2-1; CDR3aa: CASSRGEGYNEQFF; CDR3nt: TGTGCCAGCAGCCGCGGAGAGGGTTACAATGAGCAGTTCTTC
d_gene: TRBD2; v_gene: TRBV4-1; abundance: NA; j_gene: TRBJ2-2; CDR3aa: CASSHLSGRDTGELFF; CDR3nt: TGCGCCAGCAGCCATCTTAGCGGGAGGGACACCGGGGAGCTGTTTTTT
d_gene: NA; v_gene: TRBV11-2; abundance: NA; j_gene: TRBJ2-1; CDR3aa: CASSLGSSSGNEQFF; CDR3nt: TGTGCCAGCAGCTTAGGTTCTAGCTCCGGCAATGAGCAGTTCTTC
d_gene: TRBD1; v_gene: TRBV28; abundance: NA; j_gene: TRBJ2-1; CDR3aa: CASSFGDRFYNEQFF; CDR3nt: TGTGCCAGCAGTTTCGGGGACAGATTCTACAATGAGCAGTTCTTC
d_gene: TRBD1; v_gene: TRBV28; abundance: NA; j_gene: TRBJ1-4; CDR3aa: CASSPLGQGEKLFF; CDR3nt: TGTGCCAGCAGTCCTTTGGGACAGGGGGAAAAACTGTTTTTT
d_gene: TRBD2; v_gene: TRBV28; abundance: NA; j_gene: TRBJ2-1; CDR3aa: CASSFIGGGDYNEQFF; CDR3nt: TGTGCCAGCAGTTTCATTGGCGGGGGGGACTACAATGAGCAGTTCTTC
d_gene: NA; v_gene: TRBV5-6; abundance: NA; j_gene: TRBJ2-7; CDR3aa: CASSFNDGAYEQYF; CDR3nt: TGTGCCAGCAGCTTTAACGACGGAGCCTACGAGCAGTACTTC
d_gene: NA; v_gene: TRBV6-5; abundance: few; j_gene: TRBJ2-3; CDR3aa: CASRYGTNTDTQYF; CDR3nt: TGTGCCAGCAGGTACGGGACAAATACAGATACGCAGTATTTT
d_gene: TRBD1; v_gene: TRBV5-4; abundance: NA; j_gene: TRBJ1-3; CDR3aa: CASSRTRGQYSFSGNTIYF; CDR3nt: TGTGCCAGCAGCCGAACCAGGGGACAGTACTCCTTCTCTGGAAACACCATATATTTT
d_gene: NA; v_gene: TRBV4-1; abundance: NA; j_gene: TRBJ1-1; CDR3aa: CASSQDPTLLPLNTEAFF; CDR3nt: TGCGCCAGCAGCCAAGATCCGACACTTTTACCTTTGAACACTGAAGCTTTCTTT
d_gene: NA; v_gene: TRBV6-5; abundance: NA; j_gene: TRBJ1-2; CDR3aa: CASSYSWEGRGYTF; CDR3nt: TGTGCCAGCAGTTACTCGTGGGAGGGGAGAGGCTACACCTTC
d_gene: TRBD1; v_gene: TRBV25-1; abundance: NA; j_gene: TRBJ2-2; CDR3aa: CASSPPGQGLTGELFF; CDR3nt: TGTGCCAGCAGCCCGCCGGGACAGGGCCTAACCGGGGAGCTGTTTTTT
d_gene: NA; v_gene: TRBV15; abundance: NA; j_gene: TRBJ2-2; CDR3aa: CATSRDGSELNTGELFF; CDR3nt: TGTGCCACCAGCAGAGATGGTTCAGAATTGAACACCGGGGAGCTGTTTTTT
d_gene: NA; v_gene: TRBV2; abundance: NA; j_gene: TRBJ2-5; CDR3aa: CASSGQPSQETQYF; CDR3nt: TGTGCCAGCAGCGGACAGCCCAGTCAAGAGACCCAGTACTTC
d_gene: NA; v_gene: TRBV28; abundance: NA; j_gene: TRBJ2-2; CDR3aa: CASSSPGSNTGELFF; CDR3nt: TGTGCCAGCAGTTCACCCGGGTCTAACACCGGGGAGCTGTTTTTT
d_gene: NA; v_gene: TRBV28; abundance: NA; j_gene: TRBJ1-2; CDR3aa: CASSFWGGANYGYTF; CDR3nt: TGTGCCAGCAGTTTTTGGGGCGGAGCTAACTATGGCTACACCTTC
d_gene: NA; v_gene: TRBV7-9; abundance: few; j_gene: TRBJ1-2; CDR3aa: CASSTNNRDGYTF; CDR3nt: TGTGCCAGCAGCACCAATAACAGGGATGGCTACACCTTC
d_gene: TRBD2; v_gene: TRBV9; abundance: NA; j_gene: TRBJ2-1; CDR3aa: CASSVATGREVSYNEQFF; CDR3nt: TGTGCCAGCAGCGTAGCTACTGGGCGGGAGGTCTCCTACAATGAGCAGTTCTTC
d_gene: NA; v_gene: TRBV10-3; abundance: NA; j_gene: TRBJ2-7; CDR3aa: CAISEGTTPYEQYF; CDR3nt: TGTGCCATCAGTGAGGGGACAACTCCCTACGAGCAGTACTTC